Listed below are T cell receptor beta chains from one sample, sequenced in a study of CD8+ T cells in alopecia areata. Profiled with immunoSEQ multiplex PCR; TCRdb holds only in-frame clones, not every one. The profile shows approximately 120,000 clones, roughly 50% of them singletons. What was sequenced was NKG2D-low CD8+ T cells sorted from blood. Source of these receptors: a human donor with alopecia areata. Both conserved end residues are trimmed from each CDR3. Each record gives: V gene, J gene, CDR3 protein.

V gene: TRBV27
J gene: TRBJ2-7
CDR3 protein: ASSTGQARYEQY

V gene: TRBV29-1
J gene: TRBJ2-7
CDR3 protein: SVETRPFEQY

V gene: TRBV9
J gene: TRBJ2-1
CDR3 protein: ASSVGDGHNEQF

V gene: TRBV30
J gene: TRBJ2-1
CDR3 protein: AWSILPNQF

V gene: TRBV29-1
J gene: TRBJ1-1
CDR3 protein: SVASPDEAF

V gene: TRBV29-1
J gene: TRBJ2-7
CDR3 protein: SVYDRVEQY

V gene: TRBV4-2
J gene: TRBJ2-1
CDR3 protein: ASSQERGGFYNEQF

V gene: TRBV28
J gene: TRBJ2-7
CDR3 protein: ASNWEGEVYEQY

V gene: TRBV29-1
J gene: TRBJ2-3
CDR3 protein: SVWWFGEEDTQY

V gene: TRBV29-1
J gene: TRBJ2-7
CDR3 protein: SVAIGGADEQY

V gene: TRBV27
J gene: TRBJ1-1
CDR3 protein: ASSSREDVEAF

V gene: TRBV30
J gene: TRBJ1-5
CDR3 protein: AWSVLGDQPQH

V gene: TRBV15
J gene: TRBJ2-7
CDR3 protein: ATSTGTGGYEQY

V gene: TRBV4-1
J gene: TRBJ2-1
CDR3 protein: ASSHAGLANEQF

V gene: TRBV27
J gene: TRBJ2-1
CDR3 protein: ASSLTSGGDEQF

V gene: TRBV29-1
J gene: TRBJ2-7
CDR3 protein: SVAIRDGEYEQY

V gene: TRBV4-1
J gene: TRBJ2-2
CDR3 protein: ASSQAHGLQGSNTGELF

V gene: TRBV29-1
J gene: TRBJ2-1
CDR3 protein: SAESRDTYNEQF

V gene: TRBV29-1
J gene: TRBJ2-4
CDR3 protein: SVEDLGIQY

V gene: TRBV6-5
J gene: TRBJ1-1
CDR3 protein: ASSSSQGFTEAF

V gene: TRBV30
J gene: TRBJ2-7
CDR3 protein: AWSTDSYEQY

V gene: TRBV30
J gene: TRBJ2-3
CDR3 protein: AWLGSSDTQY

V gene: TRBV4-1
J gene: TRBJ1-1
CDR3 protein: ASSQVPSRTEAF

V gene: TRBV2
J gene: TRBJ1-1
CDR3 protein: ASSEQDSVAF